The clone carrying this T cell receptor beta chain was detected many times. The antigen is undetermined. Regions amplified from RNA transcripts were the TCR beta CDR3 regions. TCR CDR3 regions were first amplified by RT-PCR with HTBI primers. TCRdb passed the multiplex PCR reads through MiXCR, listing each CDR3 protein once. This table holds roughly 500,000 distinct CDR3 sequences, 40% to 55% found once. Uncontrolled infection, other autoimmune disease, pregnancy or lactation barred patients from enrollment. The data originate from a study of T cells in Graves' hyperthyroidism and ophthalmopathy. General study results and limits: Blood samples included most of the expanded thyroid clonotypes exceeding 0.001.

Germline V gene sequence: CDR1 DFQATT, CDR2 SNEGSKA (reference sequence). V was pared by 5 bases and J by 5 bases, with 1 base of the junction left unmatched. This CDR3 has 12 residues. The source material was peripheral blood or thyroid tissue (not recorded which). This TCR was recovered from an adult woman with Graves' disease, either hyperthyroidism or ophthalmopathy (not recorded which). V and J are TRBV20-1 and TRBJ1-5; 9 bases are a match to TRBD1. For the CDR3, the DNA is TGCAGTGCTCGGACAGGGGATCAGCCCCAGCATTTT. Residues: CSARTGDQPQHF.